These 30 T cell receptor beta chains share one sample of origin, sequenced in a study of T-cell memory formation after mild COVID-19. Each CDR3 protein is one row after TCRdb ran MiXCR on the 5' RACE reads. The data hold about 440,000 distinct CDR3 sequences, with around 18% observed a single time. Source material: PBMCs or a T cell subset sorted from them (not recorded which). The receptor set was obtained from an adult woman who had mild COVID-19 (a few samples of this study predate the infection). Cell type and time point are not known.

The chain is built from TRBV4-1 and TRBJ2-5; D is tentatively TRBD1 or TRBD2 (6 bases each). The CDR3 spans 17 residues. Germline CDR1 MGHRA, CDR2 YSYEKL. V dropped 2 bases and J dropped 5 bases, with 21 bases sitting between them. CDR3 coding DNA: TGCGCCAGCAGCCAACGCCTGACGGGGGCGCAGGACGAGACCCAGTACTTC. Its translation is CASSQRLTGAQDETQYF.

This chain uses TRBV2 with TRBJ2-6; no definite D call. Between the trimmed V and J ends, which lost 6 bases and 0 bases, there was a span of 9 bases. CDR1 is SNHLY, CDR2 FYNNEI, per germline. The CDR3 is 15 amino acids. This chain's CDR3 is CASRRLDSGANVLTF. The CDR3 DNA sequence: TGTGCCAGCAGGAGACTTGACTCTGGGGCCAACGTCCTGACTTTC. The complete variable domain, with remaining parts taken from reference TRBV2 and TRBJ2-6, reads EPEVTQTPSHQVTQMGQEVILRCVPISNHLYFYWYRQILGQKVEFLVSFYNNEISEKSEIFDDQFSVERPDGSNFTLKIRSTKLEDSAMYFCASRRLDSGANVLTFGAGSRLTVL.

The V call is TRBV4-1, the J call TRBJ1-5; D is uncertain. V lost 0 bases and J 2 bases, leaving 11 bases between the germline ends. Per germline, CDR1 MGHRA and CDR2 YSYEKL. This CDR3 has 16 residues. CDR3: CASSQELSWGNQPQHF. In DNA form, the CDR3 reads TGCGCCAGCAGCCAAGAATTATCATGGGGCAATCAGCCCCAGCATTTT.

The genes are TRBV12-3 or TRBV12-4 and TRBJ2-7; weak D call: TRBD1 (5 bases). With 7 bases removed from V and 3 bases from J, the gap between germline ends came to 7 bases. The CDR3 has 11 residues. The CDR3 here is CASKRGYEQYF. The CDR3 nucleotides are TGTGCCAGCAAAAGGGGCTACGAGCAGTACTTC.

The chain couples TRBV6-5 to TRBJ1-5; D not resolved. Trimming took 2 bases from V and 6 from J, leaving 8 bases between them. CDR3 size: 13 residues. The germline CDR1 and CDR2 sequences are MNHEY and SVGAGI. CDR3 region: CASSYGRGQPQHF. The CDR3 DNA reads TGTGCCAGCAGTTACGGCCGTGGTCAGCCCCAGCATTTT.

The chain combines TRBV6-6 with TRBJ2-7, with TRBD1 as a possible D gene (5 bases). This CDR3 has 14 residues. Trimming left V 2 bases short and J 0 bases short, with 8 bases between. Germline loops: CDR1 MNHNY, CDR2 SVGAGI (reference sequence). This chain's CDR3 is CASSYVDNSYEQYF. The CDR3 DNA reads TGTGCCAGCAGTTACGTGGACAACTCCTACGAGCAGTACTTC.

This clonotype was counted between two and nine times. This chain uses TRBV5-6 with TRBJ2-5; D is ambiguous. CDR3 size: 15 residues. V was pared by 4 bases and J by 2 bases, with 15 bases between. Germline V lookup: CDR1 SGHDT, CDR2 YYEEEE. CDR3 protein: CASSRDLYSQETQYF. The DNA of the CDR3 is TGTGCCAGCAGCCGAGACTTATATTCACAAGAGACCCAGTACTTC. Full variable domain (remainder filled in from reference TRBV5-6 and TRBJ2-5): DAGVTQSPTHLIKTRGQQVTLRCSPKSGHDTVSWYQQALGQGPQFIFQYYEEEERQRGNFPDRFSGHQFPNYSSELNVNALLLGDSALYLCASSRDLYSQETQYFGPGTRLLVL.

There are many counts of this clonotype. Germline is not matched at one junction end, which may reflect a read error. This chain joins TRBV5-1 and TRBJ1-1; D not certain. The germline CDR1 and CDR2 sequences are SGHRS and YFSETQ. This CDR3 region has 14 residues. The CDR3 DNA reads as TGTGCCAGCAGCTTGGGAGGGAAGAACACTGAAGCTTTCTTT. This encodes CASSLGGKNTEAFF.

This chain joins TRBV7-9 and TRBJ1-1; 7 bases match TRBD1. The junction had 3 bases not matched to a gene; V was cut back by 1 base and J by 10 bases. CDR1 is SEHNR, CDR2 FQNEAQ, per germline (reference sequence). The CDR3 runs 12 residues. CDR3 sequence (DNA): TGTGCCAGCAGCTTAGGACAGGGTAGAGCTTTCTTT. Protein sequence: CASSLGQGRAFF.

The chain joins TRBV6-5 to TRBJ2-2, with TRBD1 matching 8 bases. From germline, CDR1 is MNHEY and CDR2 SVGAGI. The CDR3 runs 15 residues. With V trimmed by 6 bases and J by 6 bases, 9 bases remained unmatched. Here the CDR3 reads CASRYMTGVAGELFF. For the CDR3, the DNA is TGTGCCAGCAGATATATGACAGGGGTGGCCGGGGAGCTGTTTTTT.

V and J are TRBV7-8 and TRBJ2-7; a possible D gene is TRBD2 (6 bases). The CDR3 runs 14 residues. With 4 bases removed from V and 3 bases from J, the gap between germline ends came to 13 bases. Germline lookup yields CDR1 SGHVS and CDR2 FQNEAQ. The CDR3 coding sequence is TGTGCCAGCAGCTCGCGGTCGGGGGTCTACGAGCAGTACTTC. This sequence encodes CASSSRSGVYEQYF.

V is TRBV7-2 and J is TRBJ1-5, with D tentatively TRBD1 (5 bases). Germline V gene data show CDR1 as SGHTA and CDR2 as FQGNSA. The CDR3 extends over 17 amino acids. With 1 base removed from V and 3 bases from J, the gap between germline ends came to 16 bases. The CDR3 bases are TGTGCCAGCAGCTTAGGTTTCTCCCCAGGACACAATCAGCCCCAGCATTTT. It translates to CASSLGFSPGHNQPQHF.

The CDR3 nucleotides are TGCGCCAGCAGTCAATCCTCGGGTCTAGCCAAAAACATTCAGTACTTC. Residues: CASSQSSGLAKNIQYF. The rearrangement uses TRBV23-1 and TRBJ2-4; D not resolved. TRBV23-1 is an open reading frame, and its role is uncertain. V lost 0 bases, J lost 0 bases, and 9 bases lay in between. CDR3 size: 16 residues.

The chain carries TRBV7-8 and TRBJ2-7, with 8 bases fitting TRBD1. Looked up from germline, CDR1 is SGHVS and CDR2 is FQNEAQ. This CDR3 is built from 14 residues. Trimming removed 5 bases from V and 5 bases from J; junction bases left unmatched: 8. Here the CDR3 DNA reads TGTGCCAGCAGCAAGGACAGGGTGGGACACGAGCAGTACTTC. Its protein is CASSKDRVGHEQYF.

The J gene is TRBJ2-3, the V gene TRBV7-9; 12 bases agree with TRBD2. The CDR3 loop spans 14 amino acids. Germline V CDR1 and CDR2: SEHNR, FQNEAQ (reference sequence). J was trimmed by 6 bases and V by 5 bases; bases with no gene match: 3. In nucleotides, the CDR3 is TGTGCCAGCAGCCGGGGACTAGCGGGTGATACGCAGTATTTT. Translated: CASSRGLAGDTQYF.

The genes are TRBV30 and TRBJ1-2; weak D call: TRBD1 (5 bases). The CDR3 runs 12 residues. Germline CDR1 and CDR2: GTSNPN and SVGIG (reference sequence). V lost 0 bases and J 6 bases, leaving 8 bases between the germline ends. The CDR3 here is CAWSVLGDGYTF. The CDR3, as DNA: TGTGCCTGGAGTGTACTGGGGGATGGCTACACCTTC. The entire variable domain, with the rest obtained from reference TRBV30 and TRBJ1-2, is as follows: SQTIHQWPATLVQPVGSPLSLECTVEGTSNPNLYWYRQAAGRGLQLLFYSVGIGQISSEVPQNLSASRPQDRQFILSSKKLLLSDSGFYLCAWSVLGDGYTFGSGTRLTVV.

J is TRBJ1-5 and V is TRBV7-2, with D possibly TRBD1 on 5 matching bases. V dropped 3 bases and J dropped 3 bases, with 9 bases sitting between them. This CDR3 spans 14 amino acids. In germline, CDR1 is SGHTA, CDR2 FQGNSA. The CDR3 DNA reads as TGTGCCAGCAGCTTCGGGGCGTTCAATCAGCCCCAGCATTTT. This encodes CASSFGAFNQPQHF.

This chain's CDR3 is CSAREPGQGTYNEQFF. CDR3 in DNA: TGCAGTGCTAGAGAGCCGGGACAGGGAACCTACAATGAGCAGTTCTTC. The chain links TRBV20-1 to TRBJ2-1; TRBD1 matches 9 bases. Trimming removed 0 bases from V and 2 bases from J; junction bases left unmatched: 5. Germline assignment: CDR1 DFQATT and CDR2 SNEGSKA (reference sequence). The CDR3 is 16 residues long.

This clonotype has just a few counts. The CDR3 spells CASSSIFGETQYF. CDR3 coding DNA: TGTGCCAGCAGCTCCATCTTTGGGGAGACCCAGTACTTC. The gene calls are TRBV27 and TRBJ2-5; D unresolved. Trimming left V 6 bases short and J 5 bases short, with 13 bases between. The CDR3 consists of 13 residues. Germline CDR1 reads MNHEY; CDR2 reads SMNVEV (reference sequence).

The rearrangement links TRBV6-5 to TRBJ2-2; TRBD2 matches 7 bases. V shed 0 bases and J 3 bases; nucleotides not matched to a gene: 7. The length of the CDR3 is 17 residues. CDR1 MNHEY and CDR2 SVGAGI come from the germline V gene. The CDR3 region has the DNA TGTGCCAGCAGTTACTCGATCATCCGGGGGGACACCGGGGAGCTGTTTTTT. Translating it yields CASSYSIIRGDTGELFF.

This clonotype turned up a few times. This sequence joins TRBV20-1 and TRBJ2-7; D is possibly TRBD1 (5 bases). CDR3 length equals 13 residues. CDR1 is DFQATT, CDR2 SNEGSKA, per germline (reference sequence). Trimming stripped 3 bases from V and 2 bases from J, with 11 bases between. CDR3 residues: CSASRAAAYEQYF. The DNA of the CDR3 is TGCAGTGCTAGCAGGGCGGCTGCCTACGAGCAGTACTTC.

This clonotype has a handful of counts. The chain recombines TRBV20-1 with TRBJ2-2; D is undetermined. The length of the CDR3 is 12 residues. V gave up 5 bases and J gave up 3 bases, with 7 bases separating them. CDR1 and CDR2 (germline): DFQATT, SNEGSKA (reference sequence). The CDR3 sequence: CSAALDTGELFF. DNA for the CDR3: TGCAGTGCTGCACTCGACACCGGGGAGCTGTTTTTT.

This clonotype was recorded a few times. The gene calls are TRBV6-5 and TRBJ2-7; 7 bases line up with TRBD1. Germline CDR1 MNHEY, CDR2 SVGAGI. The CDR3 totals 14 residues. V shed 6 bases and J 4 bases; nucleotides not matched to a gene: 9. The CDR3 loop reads CASRRQGSRYEQYF. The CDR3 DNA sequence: TGTGCCAGCAGACGACAGGGAAGTAGGTACGAGCAGTACTTC.

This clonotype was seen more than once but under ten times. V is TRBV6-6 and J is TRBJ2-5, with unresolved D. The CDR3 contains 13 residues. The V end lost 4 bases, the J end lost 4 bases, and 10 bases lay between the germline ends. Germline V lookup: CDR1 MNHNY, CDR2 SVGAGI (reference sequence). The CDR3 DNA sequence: TGTGCCAGCAGTTCGGGTGGGTTAGAGACCCAGTACTTC. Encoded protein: CASSSGGLETQYF.

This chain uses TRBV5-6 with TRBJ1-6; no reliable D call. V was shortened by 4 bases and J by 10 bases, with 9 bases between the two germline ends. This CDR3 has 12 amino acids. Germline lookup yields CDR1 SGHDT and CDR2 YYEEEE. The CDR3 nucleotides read TGTGCCAGCAGCGACCCCTTATCACCCCTCCACTTT. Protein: CASSDPLSPLHF.

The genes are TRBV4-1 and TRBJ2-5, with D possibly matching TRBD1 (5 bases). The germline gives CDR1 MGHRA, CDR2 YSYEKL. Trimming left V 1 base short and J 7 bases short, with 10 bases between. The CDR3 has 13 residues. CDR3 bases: TGCGCCAGCAGCCAAGTTCCTAGGGGGACCCAGTACTTC. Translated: CASSQVPRGTQYF.

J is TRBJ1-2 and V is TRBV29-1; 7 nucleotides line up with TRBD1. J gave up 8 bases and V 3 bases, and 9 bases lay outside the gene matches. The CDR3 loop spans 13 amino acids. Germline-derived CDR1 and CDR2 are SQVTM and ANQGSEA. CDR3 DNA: TGCAGCGTTGAGAGCGGGACAGACGACGGCTACACCTTC. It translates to CSVESGTDDGYTF.

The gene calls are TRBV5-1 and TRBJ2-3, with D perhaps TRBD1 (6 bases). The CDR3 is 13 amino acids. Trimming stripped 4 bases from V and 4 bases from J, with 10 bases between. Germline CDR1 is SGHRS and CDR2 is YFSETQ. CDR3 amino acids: CASSTQGSDTQYF. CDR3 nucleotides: TGCGCCAGCAGCACCCAGGGGTCAGATACGCAGTATTTT.

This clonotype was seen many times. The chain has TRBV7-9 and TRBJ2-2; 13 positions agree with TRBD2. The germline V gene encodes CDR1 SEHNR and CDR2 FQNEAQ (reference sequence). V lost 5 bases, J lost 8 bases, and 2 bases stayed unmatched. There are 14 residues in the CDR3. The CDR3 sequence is CASSRLAGGGELFF. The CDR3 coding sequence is TGTGCCAGCAGCCGACTAGCGGGAGGAGGGGAGCTGTTTTTT. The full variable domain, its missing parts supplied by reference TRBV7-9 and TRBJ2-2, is DTGVSQNPRHKITKRGQNVTFRCDPISEHNRLYWYRQTLGQGPEFLTYFQNEAQLEKSRLLSDRFSAERPKGSFSTLEIQRTEQGDSAMYLCASSRLAGGGELFFGEGSRLTVL.

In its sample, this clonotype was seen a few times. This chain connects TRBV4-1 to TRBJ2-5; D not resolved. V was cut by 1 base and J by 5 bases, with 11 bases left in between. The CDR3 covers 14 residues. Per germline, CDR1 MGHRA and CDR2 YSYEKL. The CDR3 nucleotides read TGCGCCAGCAGCCAAGTGGCTTTTGGTGAGACCCAGTACTTC. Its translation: CASSQVAFGETQYF.